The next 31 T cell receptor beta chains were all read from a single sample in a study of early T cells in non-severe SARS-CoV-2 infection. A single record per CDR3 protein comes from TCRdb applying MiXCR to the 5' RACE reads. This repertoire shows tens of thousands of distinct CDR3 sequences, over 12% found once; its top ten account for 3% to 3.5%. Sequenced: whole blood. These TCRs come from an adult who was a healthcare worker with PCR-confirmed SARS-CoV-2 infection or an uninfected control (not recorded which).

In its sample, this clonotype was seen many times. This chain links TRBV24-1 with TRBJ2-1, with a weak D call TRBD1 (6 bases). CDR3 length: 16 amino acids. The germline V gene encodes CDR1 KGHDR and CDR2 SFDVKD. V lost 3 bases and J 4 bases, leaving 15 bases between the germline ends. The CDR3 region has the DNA TGTGCCACCAGTGATCGGCAGGACAGCCATTACAATGAGCAGTTCTTC. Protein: CATSDRQDSHYNEQFF.

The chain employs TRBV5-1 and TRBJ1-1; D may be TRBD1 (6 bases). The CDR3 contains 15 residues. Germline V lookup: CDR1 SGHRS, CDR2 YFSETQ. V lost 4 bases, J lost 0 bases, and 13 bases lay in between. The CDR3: CASSTGAFMNTEAFF. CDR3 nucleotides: TGCGCCAGCAGCACGGGGGCCTTCATGAACACTGAAGCTTTCTTT.

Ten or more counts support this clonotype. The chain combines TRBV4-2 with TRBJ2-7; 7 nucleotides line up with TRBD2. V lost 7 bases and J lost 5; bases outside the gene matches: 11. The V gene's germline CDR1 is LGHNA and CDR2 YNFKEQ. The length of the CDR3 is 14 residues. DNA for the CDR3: TGTGCCAGCACCCCCCACTACGCGGGAGACGAGCAGTACTTC. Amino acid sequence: CASTPHYAGDEQYF.

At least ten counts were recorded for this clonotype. The CDR3 bases are TGTGCCAGTAGTATTCACCGGGTGACGAACACCGGGGAGCTGTTTTTT. Its translation: CASSIHRVTNTGELFF. This chain joins TRBV19 and TRBJ2-2, with D hard to call. V was clipped by 3 bases and J by 0 bases, with 11 bases between them. The V gene's germline CDR1 is LNHDA and CDR2 SQIVND (reference sequence). The CDR3 totals 16 residues.

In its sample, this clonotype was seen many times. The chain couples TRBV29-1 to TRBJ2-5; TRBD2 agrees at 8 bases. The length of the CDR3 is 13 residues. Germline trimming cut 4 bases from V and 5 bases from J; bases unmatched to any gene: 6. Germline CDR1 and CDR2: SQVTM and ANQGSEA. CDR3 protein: CSVVGSGAETQYF. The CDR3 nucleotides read TGCAGCGTTGTAGGTAGCGGGGCGGAGACCCAGTACTTC. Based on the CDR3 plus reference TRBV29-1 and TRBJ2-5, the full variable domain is SAVISQKPSRDICQRGTSLTIQCQVDSQVTMMFWYRQQPGQSLTLIATANQGSEATYESGFVIDKFPISRPNLTFSTLTVSNMSPEDSSIYLCSVVGSGAETQYFGPGTRLLVL.

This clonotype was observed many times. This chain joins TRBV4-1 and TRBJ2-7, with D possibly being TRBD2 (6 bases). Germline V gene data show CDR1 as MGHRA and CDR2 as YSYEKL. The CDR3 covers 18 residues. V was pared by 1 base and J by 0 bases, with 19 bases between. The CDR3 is CASSQVSRGVSSSYEQYF. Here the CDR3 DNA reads TGCGCCAGCAGCCAAGTTTCGCGGGGAGTCTCGAGCTCCTACGAGCAGTACTTC.

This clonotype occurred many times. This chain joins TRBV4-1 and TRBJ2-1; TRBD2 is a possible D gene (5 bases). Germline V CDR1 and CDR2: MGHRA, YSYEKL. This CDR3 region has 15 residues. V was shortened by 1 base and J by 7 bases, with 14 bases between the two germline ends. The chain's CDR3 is CASSQGRQRTNEQFF. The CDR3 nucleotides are TGCGCCAGCAGCCAAGGGAGGCAGCGGACTAATGAGCAGTTCTTC.

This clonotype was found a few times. The CDR3 sequence: CASSLATDTQYF. The CDR3 region has the DNA TGTGCCAGCAGCTTGGCCACAGATACGCAGTATTTT. The chain is built from TRBV7-9 and TRBJ2-3; D uncertain. V was trimmed by 3 bases and J by 2 bases, leaving 3 bases between them. Germline V gene data show CDR1 as SEHNR and CDR2 as FQNEAQ (reference sequence). CDR3 length equals 12 residues.

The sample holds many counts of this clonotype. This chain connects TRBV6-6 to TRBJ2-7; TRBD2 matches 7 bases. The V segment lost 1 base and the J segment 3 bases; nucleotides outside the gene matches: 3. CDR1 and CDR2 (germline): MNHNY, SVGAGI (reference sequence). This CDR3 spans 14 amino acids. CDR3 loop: CASSYYSGGYEQYF. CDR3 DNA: TGTGCCAGCAGTTACTACTCGGGGGGCTACGAGCAGTACTTC.

This CDR3 is CASSTDSYNEQFF. DNA of the CDR3: TGTGCCAGCAGTACGGACAGTTACAATGAGCAGTTCTTC. The chain uses TRBV27 and TRBJ2-1; D perhaps matches TRBD1 (6 bases). This CDR3 comprises 13 residues. The V end was cut by 5 bases, the J end by 4 bases, with 9 bases between. CDR1 and CDR2 (germline): MNHEY, SMNVEV (reference sequence).

As DNA, the CDR3 is TGTGCCAGCACCTTCTCGGACAGGGATGCCTCCTACGAGCAGTACTTC. Translating gives CASTFSDRDASYEQYF. The chain employs TRBV2 and TRBJ2-7; 8 bases match TRBD1. V lost 7 bases to trimming and J lost 0 bases; unmatched junction nucleotides: 11. This CDR3 region has 16 residues. Germline CDR1 reads SNHLY; CDR2 reads FYNNEI.

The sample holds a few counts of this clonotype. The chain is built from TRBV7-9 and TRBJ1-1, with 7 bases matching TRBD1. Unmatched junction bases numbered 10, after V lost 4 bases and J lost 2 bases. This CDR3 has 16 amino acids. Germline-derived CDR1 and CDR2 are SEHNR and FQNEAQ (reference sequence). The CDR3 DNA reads TGTGCCAGCAGCTCCTCCCTTTGGGACAGTAACACTGAAGCTTTCTTT. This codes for CASSSSLWDSNTEAFF.

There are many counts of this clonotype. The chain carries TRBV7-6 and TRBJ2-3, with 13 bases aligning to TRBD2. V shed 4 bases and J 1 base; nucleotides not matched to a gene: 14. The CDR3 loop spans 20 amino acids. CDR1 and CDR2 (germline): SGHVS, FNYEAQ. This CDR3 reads CASSSLSGLAGAGGTDTQYF. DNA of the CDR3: TGTGCCAGCAGCTCCCTAAGCGGACTAGCGGGAGCGGGGGGCACAGATACGCAGTATTTT.

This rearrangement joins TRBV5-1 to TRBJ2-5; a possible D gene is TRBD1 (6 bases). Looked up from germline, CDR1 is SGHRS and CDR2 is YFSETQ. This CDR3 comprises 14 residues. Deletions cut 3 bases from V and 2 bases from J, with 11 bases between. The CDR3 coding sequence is TGCGCCAGCAGCTCTACAGGGCTTCAAGAGACCCAGTACTTC. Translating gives CASSSTGLQETQYF.

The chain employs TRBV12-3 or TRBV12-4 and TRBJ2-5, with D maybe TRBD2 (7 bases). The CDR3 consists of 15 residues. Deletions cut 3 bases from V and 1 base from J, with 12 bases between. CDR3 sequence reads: CASSLGGTTQETQYF. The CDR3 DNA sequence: TGTGCCAGCAGTTTGGGGGGGACAACCCAAGAGACCCAGTACTTC.

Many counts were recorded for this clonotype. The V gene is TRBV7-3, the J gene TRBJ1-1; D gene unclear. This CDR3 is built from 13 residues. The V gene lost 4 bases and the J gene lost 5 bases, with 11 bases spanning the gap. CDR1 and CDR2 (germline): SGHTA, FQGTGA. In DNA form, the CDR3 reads TGTGCCAGCAGCTCCGGACCCATGACTGAAGCTTTCTTT. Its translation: CASSSGPMTEAFF.

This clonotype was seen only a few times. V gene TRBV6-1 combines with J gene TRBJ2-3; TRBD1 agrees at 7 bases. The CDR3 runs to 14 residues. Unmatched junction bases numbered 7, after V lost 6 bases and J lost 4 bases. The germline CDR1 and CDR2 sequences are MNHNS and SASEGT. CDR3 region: CASRPRGLADTQYF. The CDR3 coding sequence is TGTGCCAGCAGACCTAGGGGGCTAGCAGATACGCAGTATTTT.

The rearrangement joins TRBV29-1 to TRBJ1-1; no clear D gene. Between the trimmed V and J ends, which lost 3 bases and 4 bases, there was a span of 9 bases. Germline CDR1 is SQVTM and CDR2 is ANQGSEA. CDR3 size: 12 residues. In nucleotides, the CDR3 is TGCAGCGTTGATGGAGGTAGCACTGAAGCTTTCTTT. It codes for CSVDGGSTEAFF.

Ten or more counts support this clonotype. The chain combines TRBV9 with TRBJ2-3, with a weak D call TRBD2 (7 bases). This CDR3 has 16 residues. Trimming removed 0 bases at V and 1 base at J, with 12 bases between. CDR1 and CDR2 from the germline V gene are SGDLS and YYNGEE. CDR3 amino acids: CASSVDRAGGTDTQYF. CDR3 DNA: TGTGCCAGCAGCGTAGACAGGGCGGGAGGCACAGATACGCAGTATTTT. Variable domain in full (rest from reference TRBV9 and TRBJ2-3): DSGVTQTPKHLITATGQRVTLRCSPRSGDLSVYWYQQSLDQGLQFLIQYYNGEERAKGNILERFSAQQFPDLHSELNLSSLELGDSALYFCASSVDRAGGTDTQYFGPGTRLTVL.

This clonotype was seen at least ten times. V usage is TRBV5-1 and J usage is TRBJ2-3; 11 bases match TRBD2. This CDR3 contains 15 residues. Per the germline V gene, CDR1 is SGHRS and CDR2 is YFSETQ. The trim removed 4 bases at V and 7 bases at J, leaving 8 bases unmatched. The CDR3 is CASSQGLAGTYTQYF. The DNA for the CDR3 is TGCGCCAGCAGCCAAGGACTAGCGGGTACCTATACGCAGTATTTT.

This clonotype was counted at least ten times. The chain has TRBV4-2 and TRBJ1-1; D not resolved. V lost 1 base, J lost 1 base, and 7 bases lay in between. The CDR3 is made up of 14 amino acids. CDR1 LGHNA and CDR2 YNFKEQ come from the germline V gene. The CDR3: CASSQVLGNTEAFF. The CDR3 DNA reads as TGTGCCAGCAGCCAAGTGTTAGGGAACACTGAAGCTTTCTTT.

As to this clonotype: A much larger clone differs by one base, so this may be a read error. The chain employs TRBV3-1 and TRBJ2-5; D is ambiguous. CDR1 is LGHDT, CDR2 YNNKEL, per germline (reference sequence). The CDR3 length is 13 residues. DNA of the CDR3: TGTGTCAGCAGCTTAAGGCACCAAGAGACCCAGTACTTC. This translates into CVSSLRHQETQYF.

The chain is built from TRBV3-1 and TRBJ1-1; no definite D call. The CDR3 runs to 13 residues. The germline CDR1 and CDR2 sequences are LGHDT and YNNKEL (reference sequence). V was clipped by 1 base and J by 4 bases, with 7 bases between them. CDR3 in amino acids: CASSQGRGTEAFF. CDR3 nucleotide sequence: TGTGCCAGCAGCCAAGGCCGGGGCACTGAAGCTTTCTTT.

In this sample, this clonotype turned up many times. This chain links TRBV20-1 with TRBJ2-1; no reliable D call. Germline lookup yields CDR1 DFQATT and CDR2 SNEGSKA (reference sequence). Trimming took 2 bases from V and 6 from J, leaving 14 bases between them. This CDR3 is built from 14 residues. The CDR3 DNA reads TGCAGTGCTAGACTCCTACTTGTATCCAATGAGCAGTTCTTC. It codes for CSARLLLVSNEQFF.

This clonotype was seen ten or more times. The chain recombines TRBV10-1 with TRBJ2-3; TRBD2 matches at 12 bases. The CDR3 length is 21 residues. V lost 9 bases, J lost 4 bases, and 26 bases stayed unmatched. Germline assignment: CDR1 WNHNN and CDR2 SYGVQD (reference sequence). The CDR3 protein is CASFLTKGWLAGGSISDTQYF. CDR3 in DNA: TGCGCCAGTTTCCTGACCAAGGGGTGGCTAGCGGGGGGGTCGATCTCAGATACGCAGTATTTT.

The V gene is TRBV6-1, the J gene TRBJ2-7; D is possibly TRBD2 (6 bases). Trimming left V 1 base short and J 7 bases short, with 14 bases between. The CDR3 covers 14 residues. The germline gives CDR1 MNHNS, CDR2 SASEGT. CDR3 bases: TGTGCCAGCAGTGAAGTGGGGGGATCGTGGGAGCAGTACTTC. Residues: CASSEVGGSWEQYF.

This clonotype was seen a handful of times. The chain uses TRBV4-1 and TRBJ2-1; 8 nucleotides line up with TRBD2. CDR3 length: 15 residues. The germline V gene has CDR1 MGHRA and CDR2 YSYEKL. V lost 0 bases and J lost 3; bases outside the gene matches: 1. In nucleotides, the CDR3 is TGCGCCAGCAGCCAAGAGACTAGCGTCTACAATGAGCAGTTCTTC. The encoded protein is CASSQETSVYNEQFF.

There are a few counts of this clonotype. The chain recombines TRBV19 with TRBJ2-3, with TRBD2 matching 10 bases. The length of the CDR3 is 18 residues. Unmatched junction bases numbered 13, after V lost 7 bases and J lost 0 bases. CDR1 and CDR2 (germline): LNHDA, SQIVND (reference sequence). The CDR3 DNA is TGTGCCAGTACCGATACTAGCGGGGCCTTCCCTAGCACAGATACGCAGTATTTT. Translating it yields CASTDTSGAFPSTDTQYF.

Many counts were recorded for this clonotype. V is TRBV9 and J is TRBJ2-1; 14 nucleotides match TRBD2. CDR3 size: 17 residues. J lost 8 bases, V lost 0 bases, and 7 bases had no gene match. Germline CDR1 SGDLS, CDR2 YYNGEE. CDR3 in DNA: TGTGCCAGCAGCGTAGCACTGGGACTAGCGGGGGTTCATGAGCAGTTCTTC. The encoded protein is CASSVALGLAGVHEQFF.

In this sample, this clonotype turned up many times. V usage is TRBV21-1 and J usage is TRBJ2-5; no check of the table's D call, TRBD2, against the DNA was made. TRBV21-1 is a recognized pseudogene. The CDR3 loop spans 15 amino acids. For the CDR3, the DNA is TGTGCCAGCAGCATATGGACTAGGGCACAAGAGACCCAGTACTTC. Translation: CASSIWTRAQETQYF.

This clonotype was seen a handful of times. The CDR3 here is CASSLTGSGYTF. For the CDR3, the DNA is TGTGCCAGCAGCTTAACAGGGTCTGGCTACACCTTC. The J gene is TRBJ1-2, the V gene TRBV5-5; a weak D match, TRBD1 (6 bases). The CDR3 sequence is 12 residues long. V lost 2 bases and J 7 bases, leaving 9 bases between the germline ends. Germline CDR1 reads SGHKS; CDR2 reads YYEKEE (reference sequence).